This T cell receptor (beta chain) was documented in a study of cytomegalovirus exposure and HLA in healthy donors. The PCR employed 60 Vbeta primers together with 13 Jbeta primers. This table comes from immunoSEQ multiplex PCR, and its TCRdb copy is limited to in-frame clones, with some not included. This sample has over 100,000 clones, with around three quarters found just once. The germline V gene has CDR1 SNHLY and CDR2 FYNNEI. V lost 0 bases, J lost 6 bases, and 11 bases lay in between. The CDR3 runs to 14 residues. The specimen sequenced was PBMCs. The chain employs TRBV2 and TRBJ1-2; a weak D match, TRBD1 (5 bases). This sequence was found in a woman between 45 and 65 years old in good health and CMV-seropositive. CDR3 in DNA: TGTGCCAGCAGTGAAGCGCAACAGGTGGATGGCTACACCTTC. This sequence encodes CASSEAQQVDGYTF.